The 10 T cell receptor beta chains presented below share a single source sample, sequenced in a study of T cell repertoires in cytomegalovirus infection. Each CDR3 protein is one row after TCRdb ran MiXCR on the reads. The table shows 300,000 to 400,000 distinct CDR3 sequences, with 15% to 20% occurring only once. What was sequenced was PBMCs. These receptors were taken from a human donor in good health (CMV status not recorded). Some clones in this sample may be carry-over from other donors' samples.

The rearrangement uses TRBV20-1 and TRBJ1-4; D is perhaps TRBD1 (5 bases). Germline CDR1 and CDR2: DFQATT and SNEGSKA (reference sequence). The V end lost 3 bases, the J end lost 8 bases, and 19 bases lay between the germline ends. The CDR3 is made up of 15 amino acids. The CDR3 sequence: CSASGGARSPEKLFF. In DNA form, the CDR3 reads TGCAGTGCTAGTGGGGGAGCCAGGTCCCCAGAAAAACTGTTTTTT.

CDR3 nucleotide sequence: TGCGCCAGCAGTCCGGGGATCGAGGCGTCACCCCTCCACTTT. Translating it yields CASSPGIEASPLHF. This chain uses TRBV5-1 with TRBJ1-6; D remains ambiguous. Germline V CDR1 and CDR2: SGHRS, YFSETQ. V was shortened by 5 bases and J by 10 bases, with 16 bases between the two germline ends. The CDR3 runs 14 residues.

The genes are TRBV4-1 and TRBJ2-7; possibly TRBD2 for D (5 bases). Germline CDR1 MGHRA, CDR2 YSYEKL. CDR3 length: 15 amino acids. The V and J ends lost 0 bases and 6 bases respectively, with 15 bases between them. The CDR3 protein is CASSQDDRGLSEQYF. Written as DNA, the CDR3 is TGCGCCAGCAGCCAAGATGACCGGGGTCTGAGCGAGCAGTACTTC.

The chain has TRBV12-3 or TRBV12-4 and TRBJ2-3; D tentatively fits TRBD1 or TRBD2 (5 bases each). Trimming left V 7 bases short and J 2 bases short, with 25 bases between. This CDR3 region has 18 residues. CDR3 in DNA: TGTGCCAGCACCATCCCTTTTCGTAGGGGAGTGAACACAGATACGCAGTATTTT. Translation: CASTIPFRRGVNTDTQYF.

In this sample, this clonotype turned up a few times. The genes are TRBV20-1 and TRBJ2-3, with D unclear. The V end lost 4 bases, the J end lost 1 base, and 15 bases lay between the germline ends. The CDR3 covers 15 residues. CDR1 and CDR2 from the germline V gene are DFQATT and SNEGSKA (reference sequence). Here the CDR3 reads CSAIQLLSRTDTQYF. The CDR3 DNA is TGCAGTGCTATACAACTCCTATCACGCACAGATACGCAGTATTTT.

This clonotype was observed a handful of times. The chain is built from TRBV2 and TRBJ2-5, with D perhaps TRBD1 (5 bases). Trimming stripped 8 bases from V and 1 base from J, with 14 bases between. Germline lookup yields CDR1 SNHLY and CDR2 FYNNEI. The length of the CDR3 is 14 residues. DNA of the CDR3: TGTGCCAGCCTACACACAGGAACCCAAGAGACCCAGTACTTC. It codes for CASLHTGTQETQYF.

This clonotype was detected a few times. The V gene is TRBV28, the J gene TRBJ2-1; TRBD1 is a possible D gene (6 bases). V was pared by 8 bases and J by 6 bases, with 35 bases between. The CDR3 runs to 20 residues. Germline loops: CDR1 MDHEN, CDR2 SYDVKM. Here the CDR3 reads CASRYLSQGSLLGSRNEQFF. CDR3 coding DNA: TGTGCCAGCCGTTACCTGAGTCAGGGGTCCCTTTTGGGGTCTCGCAATGAGCAGTTCTTC. The full variable domain, in which reference TRBV28 and TRBJ2-1 provide the parts outside the CDR3, is DVKVTQSSRYLVKRTGEKVFLECVQDMDHENMFWYRQDPGLGLRLIYFSYDVKMKEKGDIPEGYSVSREKKERFSLILESASTNQTSMYLCASRYLSQGSLLGSRNEQFFGPGTRLTVL.

The chain links TRBV7-2 to TRBJ2-3, with D perhaps TRBD1 or TRBD2 (7 bases each). The CDR3 runs 12 residues. Trimming pared 7 bases from V and 8 bases from J, leaving 13 bases between. Germline CDR1 and CDR2: SGHTA and FQGNSA. The CDR3 is CASTAGGGTQYF. The CDR3 coding sequence is TGTGCCAGCACCGCAGGGGGGGGTACGCAGTATTTT.

Ten or more counts support this clonotype. V gene TRBV7-2 combines with J gene TRBJ2-1; 7 positions match TRBD2. The CDR3 covers 13 residues. In germline, CDR1 is SGHTA, CDR2 FQGNSA. V dropped 5 bases and J dropped 7; count of bases not matched to a gene: 5. The CDR3 reads CASSPGGRNEQFF. CDR3 sequence (DNA): TGTGCCAGCAGCCCCGGGGGGAGGAATGAGCAGTTCTTC.

This clonotype has a handful of counts. V usage is TRBV5-4 and J usage is TRBJ2-5; weak D call: TRBD1 (5 bases). Looked up from germline, CDR1 is SGHNT and CDR2 is YYREEE (reference sequence). This CDR3 region has 15 residues. The V end was cut by 3 bases, the J end by 0 bases, with 12 bases between. CDR3 amino acids: CASSSGHANQETQYF. CDR3 nucleotide sequence: TGTGCCAGCAGCTCCGGACACGCGAACCAAGAGACCCAGTACTTC.